This T cell receptor beta chain was profiled in a study of memory CD4+ T cells and cytomegalovirus serostatus. Study findings and constraints: Suggested: most of the CMV-linked TCR signature lies in CD4+ memory cells. CD4+ memory repertoires contained about two fifths of the roughly 150 reported CMV TCRbeta sequences.

The sort gate was single viable CD3+CD4+CD8-CD45RO+ cells for memory CD4+ T cells. V was cut by 1 base and J by 0 bases, with 16 bases left in between. CDR1 and CDR2 from the germline V gene are SGHKS and YYEKEE (reference sequence). This CDR3 has 17 residues. In the authors' methods: After removing out-of-frame reads, approximately 2.2 million distinct TCRbeta sequences remained. Sequencing was performed with immunoSEQ multiplex PCR; in TCRdb, only in-frame clones are kept and a portion is missing. Clone size and V and J calls were adopted from that table, with D and trimming inferred from the DNA. The sample contains about 67,000 clones, about 70% of which appear only once. On this clone itself: Its antigen is unknown.

Specimen: memory CD4+ T cells from blood. The sequence came from an adult in good health and CMV-seropositive. The chain has TRBV5-5 and TRBJ1-1; D gene uncertain. CDR3 sequence reads: CASSLIERVAVNTEAFF. The CDR3 coding sequence is TGTGCCAGCAGCTTGATAGAAAGGGTGGCGGTGAACACTGAAGCTTTCTTT.